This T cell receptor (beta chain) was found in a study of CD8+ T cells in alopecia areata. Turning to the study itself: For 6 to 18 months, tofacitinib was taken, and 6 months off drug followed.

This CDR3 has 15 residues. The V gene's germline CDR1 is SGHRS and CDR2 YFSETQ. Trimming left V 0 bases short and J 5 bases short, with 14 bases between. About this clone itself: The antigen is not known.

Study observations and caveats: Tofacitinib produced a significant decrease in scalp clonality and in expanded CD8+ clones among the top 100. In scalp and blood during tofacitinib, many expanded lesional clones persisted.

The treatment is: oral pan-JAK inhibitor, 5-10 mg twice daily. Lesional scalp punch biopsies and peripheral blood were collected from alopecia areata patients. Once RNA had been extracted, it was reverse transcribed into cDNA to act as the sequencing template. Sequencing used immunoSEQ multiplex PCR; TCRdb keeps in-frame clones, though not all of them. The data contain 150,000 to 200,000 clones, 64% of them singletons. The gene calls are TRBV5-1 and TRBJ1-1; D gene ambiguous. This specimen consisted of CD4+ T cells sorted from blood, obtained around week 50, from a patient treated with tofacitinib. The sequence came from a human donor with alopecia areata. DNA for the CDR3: TGCGCCAGCAGCTTGGCCTATCGAGGACGTACTGAAGCTTTCTTT. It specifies CASSLAYRGRTEAFF.